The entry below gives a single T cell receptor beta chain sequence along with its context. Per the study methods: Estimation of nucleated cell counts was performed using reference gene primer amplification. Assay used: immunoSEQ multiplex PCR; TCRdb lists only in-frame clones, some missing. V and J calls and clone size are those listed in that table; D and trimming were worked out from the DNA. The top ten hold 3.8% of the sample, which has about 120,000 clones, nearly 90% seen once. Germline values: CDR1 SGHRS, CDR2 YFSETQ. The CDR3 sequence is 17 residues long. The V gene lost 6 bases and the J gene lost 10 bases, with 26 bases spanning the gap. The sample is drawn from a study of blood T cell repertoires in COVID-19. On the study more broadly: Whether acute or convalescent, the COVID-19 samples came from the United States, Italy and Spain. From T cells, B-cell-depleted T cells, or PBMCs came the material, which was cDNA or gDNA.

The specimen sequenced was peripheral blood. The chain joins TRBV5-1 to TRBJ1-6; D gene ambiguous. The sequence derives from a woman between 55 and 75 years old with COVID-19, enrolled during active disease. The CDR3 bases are TGCGCCAGCACCGAGGGCGTAAGGACCCCAAAAGGGTCACCCCTCCACTTT. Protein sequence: CASTEGVRTPKGSPLHF.